The 28 T cell receptor beta chains listed next were all sequenced from one sample in a study of T cells in pancreatic ductal adenocarcinoma. Here immunoSEQ multiplex PCR was the method, and the copy in TCRdb shows in-frame clones only, minus some. The sample has 97,000 or so clones, 90% to 95% seen once. No neoadjuvant therapy was given to the selected pancreatic ductal adenocarcinoma patients before their surgery. Sequencing was done on a sample of PBMCs. The receptors were gathered from a human donor with pancreatic ductal adenocarcinoma.

The chain carries TRBV7-3 and TRBJ2-1, with no clear D. The germline V and J ends were trimmed by 1 base and 9 bases, with 10 bases remaining between them. Germline CDR1 reads SGHTA; CDR2 reads FQGTGA. The CDR3 extends over 13 amino acids. This CDR3 reads CASSLNPRFEQFF. The CDR3 nucleotides are TGTGCCAGCAGCTTAAATCCCCGTTTTGAGCAGTTCTTC. Complete variable domain (other parts from reference TRBV7-3 and TRBJ2-1): GAGVSQTPSNKVTEKGKYVELRCDPISGHTALYWYRQSLGQGPEFLIYFQGTGAADDSGLPNDRFFAVRPEGSVSTLKIQRTERGDSAVYLCASSLNPRFEQFFGPGTRLTVL.

J is TRBJ1-5 and V is TRBV5-8, with a tentative D call TRBD1 (6 bases). The germline V and J ends were trimmed by 4 bases and 4 bases, with 15 bases remaining between them. Germline V gives CDR1 SGHTS, CDR2 YDEGEE. This CDR3 spans 15 amino acids. CDR3 region: CASSIGQLPNQPQHF. In DNA, the CDR3 is TGTGCCAGCAGCATAGGACAGCTCCCTAATCAGCCCCAGCATTTT.

The genes are TRBV7-3 and TRBJ2-1, with D hard to call. The germline V gene encodes CDR1 SGHTA and CDR2 FQGTGA. There are 13 residues in the CDR3. V lost 6 bases, J lost 10 bases, and 16 bases lay in between. CDR3 sequence (DNA): TGTGCCAGCAGTTCTAAACCATCGGTCGAGCAGTTCTTC. This translates into CASSSKPSVEQFF.

This chain uses TRBV30 with TRBJ2-3, with TRBD2 matching 8 bases. The germline gives CDR1 GTSNPN, CDR2 SVGIG (reference sequence). V shed 0 bases, J shed 2 bases, and the junction held 1 base outside the gene matches. The CDR3 covers 14 residues. Here the CDR3 reads CAWSVAGDTDTQYF. The CDR3 DNA reads TGTGCCTGGAGTGTAGCGGGAGACACAGATACGCAGTATTTT. Using reference TRBV30 and TRBJ2-3 for the parts outside the CDR3, the full variable domain is SQTIHQWPATLVQPVGSPLSLECTVEGTSNPNLYWYRQAAGRGLQLLFYSVGIGQISSEVPQNLSASRPQDRQFILSSKKLLLSDSGFYLCAWSVAGDTDTQYFGPGTRLTVL.

This clone was observed once. This chain connects TRBV6-4 to TRBJ2-1; TRBD2 agrees at 7 bases. Germline CDR1 reads MRHNA; CDR2 reads SNTAGT. The CDR3 extends over 15 amino acids. The ends lost 3 bases at V and 2 bases at J; junction bases unmatched: 4. The CDR3 nucleotides are TGTGCCAGCAGTGAGGTCAGCGGGGCCTACAATGAGCAGTTCTTC. Its translation: CASSEVSGAYNEQFF.

V usage is TRBV30 and J usage is TRBJ1-1; D call uncertain. V was clipped by 0 bases and J by 8 bases, with 7 bases between them. The germline CDR1 and CDR2 sequences are GTSNPN and SVGIG (reference sequence). This CDR3 is built from 11 residues. For the CDR3, the DNA is TGTGCCTGGAGTGTTCAACAAGAAGCTTTCTTT. Residues: CAWSVQQEAFF.

This chain joins TRBV28 and TRBJ2-5, with D possibly TRBD2 on 6 matching bases. CDR1 is MDHEN, CDR2 SYDVKM, per germline. Deletions cut 4 bases from V and 3 bases from J, with 15 bases between. CDR3 length: 15 residues. This CDR3 reads CASSYPRREEETQYF. The CDR3 DNA reads TGTGCCAGCAGTTACCCGCGGAGGGAGGAAGAGACCCAGTACTTC. Filled out from reference TRBV28 and TRBJ2-5, the complete variable domain reads DVKVTQSSRYLVKRTGEKVFLECVQDMDHENMFWYRQDPGLGLRLIYFSYDVKMKEKGDIPEGYSVSREKKERFSLILESASTNQTSMYLCASSYPRREEETQYFGPGTRLLVL.

V is TRBV23-1 and J is TRBJ2-7; D unclear. TRBV23-1 is treated as an ORF (open reading frame) with a function not yet certain. The CDR3 totals 12 residues. The V end was cut by 4 bases, the J end by 9 bases, with 13 bases between. The CDR3 sequence is CASSPLLVGQYF. The CDR3 nucleotides read TGCGCCAGCAGTCCCCTACTTGTTGGGCAGTACTTC.

The gene calls are TRBV6-5 and TRBJ2-7; 12 positions agree with TRBD1. The CDR3 length is 15 residues. Germline loops: CDR1 MNHEY, CDR2 SVGAGI. The junction had 2 bases not matched to a gene; V was cut back by 0 bases and J by 5 bases. CDR3 nucleotide sequence: TGTGCCAGCAGTTACTCGGGACAGGGGGCCGACGAGCAGTACTTC. This codes for CASSYSGQGADEQYF.

The genes are TRBV29-1 and TRBJ1-1; 8 bases agree with TRBD1. The CDR3 is 14 residues long. In germline, CDR1 is SQVTM, CDR2 ANQGSEA. Trimming at V came to 4 bases and at J to 2 bases, leaving 6 bases not matched to a gene. As DNA, the CDR3 is TGCAGCGTTGGCTACAGGGGGAAAAACACTGAAGCTTTCTTT. This translates into CSVGYRGKNTEAFF.

This chain links TRBV7-8 with TRBJ1-2, with TRBD1 matching 9 bases. Germline-derived CDR1 and CDR2 are SGHVS and FQNEAQ. The CDR3 contains 19 residues. J was trimmed by 4 bases and V by 3 bases; bases with no gene match: 18. CDR3 sequence (DNA): TGTGCCAGCAGCTTCCCGGGACAGGGAGGAGGAAGACTATCCTATGGCTACACCTTC. Translation gives CASSFPGQGGGRLSYGYTF.

This sequence joins TRBV7-3 and TRBJ2-1, with 7 nucleotides matching TRBD2. CDR1 is SGHTA, CDR2 FQGTGA, per germline. Trimming at V came to 1 base and at J to 2 bases, leaving 5 bases not matched to a gene. This CDR3 region has 16 residues. The CDR3 coding sequence is TGTGCCAGCAGCTTAAGTGGGACTACCACCTACAATGAGCAGTTCTTC. This gives the protein CASSLSGTTTYNEQFF.

The rearrangement uses TRBV18 and TRBJ2-1; 10 bases align to TRBD1. Losses at the gene ends were 3 bases for V and 3 bases for J; bases not matched to a gene: 2. CDR1 and CDR2 from the germline V gene are KGHSH and LQKENI. The CDR3 length is 15 residues. The CDR3 loop is CASSPTGGDYNEQFF. CDR3 nucleotide sequence: TGTGCCAGCTCACCGACAGGGGGCGACTACAATGAGCAGTTCTTC.

The chain uses TRBV9 and TRBJ1-4; possible D gene TRBD1, 5 bases. The CDR3 totals 15 residues. Germline CDR1 reads SGDLS; CDR2 reads YYNGEE. Deletions cut 0 bases from V and 4 bases from J, with 10 bases between. CDR3: CASSVEGRDNEKLFF. The CDR3, as DNA: TGTGCCAGCAGCGTAGAGGGGCGGGATAATGAAAAACTGTTTTTT.

This chain joins TRBV7-2 and TRBJ2-2; 7 bases align to TRBD2. Germline V gene lookup returns CDR1 SGHTA and CDR2 FQGNSA. This CDR3 has 18 amino acids. Trimming removed 5 bases from V and 6 bases from J; junction bases left unmatched: 18. The CDR3 DNA reads TGTGCCAGCAGCCCCCACGATCTAGCGGTTGGAAGCGCCGGGGAGCTGTTTTTT. Translation gives CASSPHDLAVGSAGELFF. The variable domain in full, with the rest retrieved from reference TRBV7-2 and TRBJ2-2, is GAGVSQSPSNKVTEKGKDVELRCDPISGHTALYWYRQSLGQGLEFLIYFQGNSAPDKSGLPSDRFSAERTGGSVSTLTIQRTQQEDSAVYLCASSPHDLAVGSAGELFFGEGSRLTVL.

This clone was recorded once. The chain carries TRBV6-5 and TRBJ2-3; no definite D call. The CDR3 has 13 amino acids. Trimming stripped 2 bases from V and 6 bases from J, with 9 bases between. The germline V gene has CDR1 MNHEY and CDR2 SVGAGI. The CDR3 nucleotides read TGTGCCAGCAGTTACGAGGTTGGGGATACGCAGTATTTT. Translated, it gives CASSYEVGDTQYF.

The chain links TRBV6-1 to TRBJ2-7, with D maybe TRBD1 (9 bases). Germline CDR1 reads MNHNS; CDR2 reads SASEGT. The CDR3 extends over 18 amino acids. V dropped 2 bases and J dropped 1 base, with 21 bases sitting between them. The CDR3 is CASSEWDRATSGSYEQYF. The CDR3 DNA reads TGTGCCAGCAGTGAATGGGACAGGGCTACTAGCGGATCCTACGAGCAGTACTTC.

The V call is TRBV6-1, the J call TRBJ1-2; D gene unclear. The CDR3 is made up of 13 amino acids. V was trimmed by 8 bases and J by 0 bases, leaving 10 bases between them. Looked up from germline, CDR1 is MNHNS and CDR2 is SASEGT. CDR3 nucleotides: TGTGCCAGCGAGGCGAGATCTAACTATGGCTACACCTTC. Protein product: CASEARSNYGYTF.

Here the CDR3 reads CASSPAGTSGRLVSYEQYF. CDR3 coding DNA: TGTGCCAGCAGCCCAGCGGGGACTAGCGGGAGGTTAGTCTCCTACGAGCAGTACTTC. The chain has TRBV27 and TRBJ2-7, with TRBD2 matching over 15 bases. Germline trimming cut 6 bases from V and 0 bases from J; bases unmatched to any gene: 12. This CDR3 is 19 amino acids long. Germline values: CDR1 MNHEY, CDR2 SMNVEV (reference sequence).

The V and J genes are TRBV12-5 and TRBJ1-5; D unclear. The CDR3 is 18 residues long. Germline V lookup: CDR1 LGHNT, CDR2 FRNRAP. V gave up 0 bases and J gave up 5 bases, with 20 bases separating them. The CDR3 DNA is TGTGCTAGTGGTTTGGTACCAGGAGAGCGGGGTGGTGATCAGCCCCAGCATTTT. Its protein is CASGLVPGERGGDQPQHF.

This chain uses TRBV6-5 with TRBJ2-1; 7 nucleotides line up with TRBD2. Germline V gene data show CDR1 as MNHEY and CDR2 as SVGAGI. The CDR3 has 15 amino acids. J was trimmed by 6 bases and V by 5 bases; bases with no gene match: 10. CDR3 in DNA: TGTGCCAGCAGTCGAGAGATACGGGAGGCCAATGAGCAGTTCTTC. This translates into CASSREIREANEQFF.

The DNA for the CDR3 is TGCGCCAGCAGGGAACAGGGTTCCTACAATGAGCAGTTCTTC. This gives the protein CASREQGSYNEQFF. The rearrangement uses TRBV5-1 and TRBJ2-1; maybe TRBD1 (6 bases). The CDR3 runs 14 residues. V was shortened by 5 bases and J by 1 base, with 10 bases between the two germline ends. The germline CDR1 and CDR2 sequences are SGHRS and YFSETQ.

This rearrangement joins TRBV28 to TRBJ1-2, with D perhaps matching TRBD1 (5 bases). Germline V lookup: CDR1 MDHEN, CDR2 SYDVKM. V was pared by 6 bases and J by 1 base, with 15 bases between. This CDR3 spans 15 amino acids. CDR3 DNA: TGTGCCAGCAGCCTCGACAGTACCTATAACTATGGCTACACCTTC. Its translation is CASSLDSTYNYGYTF.

The chain is built from TRBV19 and TRBJ2-2; a possible D gene is TRBD2 (6 bases). The germline V gene has CDR1 LNHDA and CDR2 SQIVND (reference sequence). This CDR3 spans 13 amino acids. V gave up 7 bases and J gave up 6 bases, with 12 bases separating them. The CDR3 DNA reads as TGTGCCAGTAATCAAGGAGGGGCCGGGGAGCTGTTTTTT. It codes for CASNQGGAGELFF. The full variable domain, in which reference TRBV19 and TRBJ2-2 provide the parts outside the CDR3, is DGGITQSPKYLFRKEGQNVTLSCEQNLNHDAMYWYRQDPGQGLRLIYYSQIVNDFQKGDIAEGYSVSREKKESFPLTVTSAQKNPTAFYLCASNQGGAGELFFGEGSRLTVL.

The V and J genes are TRBV19 and TRBJ2-7; D gene unclear. Trimming left V 1 base short and J 3 bases short, with 10 bases between. The germline gives CDR1 LNHDA, CDR2 SQIVND (reference sequence). The CDR3 length is 14 residues. The CDR3 sequence is CASSIVGRNYEQYF. The CDR3 region has the DNA TGTGCCAGTAGTATAGTAGGCAGGAACTACGAGCAGTACTTC.

The chain joins TRBV19 to TRBJ2-2, with 11 positions matching TRBD2. Looked up from germline, CDR1 is LNHDA and CDR2 is SQIVND (reference sequence). V was clipped by 8 bases and J by 5 bases; unmatched bases: 10. This CDR3 has 16 amino acids. CDR3 in DNA: TGTGCCAGTTCGGGACTAGCGGCCGGAGTTACCGGGGAGCTGTTTTTT. Its translation is CASSGLAAGVTGELFF.

The chain couples TRBV18 to TRBJ2-7, with 13 bases fitting TRBD2. This CDR3 contains 14 residues. The ends lost 5 bases at V and 5 bases at J; junction bases unmatched: 3. Germline CDR1 KGHSH, CDR2 LQKENI. CDR3 region: CASSIGLAGDEQYF. As DNA, the CDR3 is TGTGCCAGCTCAATTGGACTAGCGGGAGACGAGCAGTACTTC. Drawing the rest from reference TRBV18 and TRBJ2-7, the complete variable domain is NAGVMQNPRHLVRRRGQEARLRCSPMKGHSHVYWYRQLPEEGLKFMVYLQKENIIDESGMPKERFSAEFPKEGPSILRIQQVVRGDSAAYFCASSIGLAGDEQYFGPGTRLTVT.

V and J are TRBV12-2 and TRBJ2-6; TRBD1 is the table's D call and was not checked against the DNA. TRBV12-2 is marked as a pseudogene. There are 16 residues in the CDR3. CDR3 residues: CASSGPGQTGANVLTF. The DNA of the CDR3 is TGTGCAAGTTCGGGACCGGGACAAACTGGGGCCAACGTCCTGACTTTC.